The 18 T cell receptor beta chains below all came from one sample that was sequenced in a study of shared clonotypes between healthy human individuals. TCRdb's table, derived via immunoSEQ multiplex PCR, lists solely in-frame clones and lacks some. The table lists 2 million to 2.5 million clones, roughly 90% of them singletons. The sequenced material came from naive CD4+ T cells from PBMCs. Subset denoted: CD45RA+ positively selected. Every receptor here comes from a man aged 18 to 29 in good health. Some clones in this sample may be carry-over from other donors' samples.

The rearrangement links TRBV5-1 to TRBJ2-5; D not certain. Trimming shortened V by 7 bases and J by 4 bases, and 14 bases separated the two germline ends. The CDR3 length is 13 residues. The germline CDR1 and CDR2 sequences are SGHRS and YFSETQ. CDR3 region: CASFVTRSETQYF. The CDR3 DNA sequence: TGCGCCAGCTTCGTCACGAGATCAGAGACCCAGTACTTC.

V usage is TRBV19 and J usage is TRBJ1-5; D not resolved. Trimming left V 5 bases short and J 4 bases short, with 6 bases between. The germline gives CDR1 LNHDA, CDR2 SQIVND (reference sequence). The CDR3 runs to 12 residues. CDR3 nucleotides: TGTGCCAGTAGTGGGGTTAATCAGCCCCAGCATTTT. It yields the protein CASSGVNQPQHF.

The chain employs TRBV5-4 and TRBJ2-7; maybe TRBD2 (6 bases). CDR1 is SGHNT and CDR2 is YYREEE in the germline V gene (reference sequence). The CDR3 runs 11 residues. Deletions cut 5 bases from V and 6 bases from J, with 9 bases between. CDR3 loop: CASRLGGEQYF. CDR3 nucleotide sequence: TGTGCCAGCAGGCTGGGAGGCGAGCAGTACTTC. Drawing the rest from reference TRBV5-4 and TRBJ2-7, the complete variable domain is ETGVTQSPTHLIKTRGQQVTLRCSSQSGHNTVSWYQQALGQGPQFIFQYYREEENGRGNFPPRFSGLQFPNYSSELNVNALELDDSALYLCASRLGGEQYFGPGTRLTVT.

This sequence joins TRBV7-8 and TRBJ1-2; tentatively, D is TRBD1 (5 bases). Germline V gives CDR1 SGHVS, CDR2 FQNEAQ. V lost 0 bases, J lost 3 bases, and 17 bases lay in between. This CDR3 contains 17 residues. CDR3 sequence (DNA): TGTGCCAGCAGCTTAGCGGTGATTGCAGGGCGGTACTATGGCTACACCTTC. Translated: CASSLAVIAGRYYGYTF.

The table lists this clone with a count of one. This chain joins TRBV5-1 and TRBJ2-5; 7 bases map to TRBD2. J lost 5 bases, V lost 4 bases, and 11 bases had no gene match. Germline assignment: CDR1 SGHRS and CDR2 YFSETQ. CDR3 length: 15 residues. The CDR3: CASSLNAGVAETQYF. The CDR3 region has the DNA TGCGCCAGCAGCCTGAACGCGGGAGTTGCGGAGACCCAGTACTTC.

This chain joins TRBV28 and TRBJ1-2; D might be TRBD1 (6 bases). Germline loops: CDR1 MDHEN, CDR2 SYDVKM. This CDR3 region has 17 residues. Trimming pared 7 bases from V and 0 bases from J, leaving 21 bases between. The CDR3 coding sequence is TGTGCCAGCACGGTACAAGGACAGCGCAGATCTAACTATGGCTACACCTTC. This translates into CASTVQGQRRSNYGYTF.

CDR3 in amino acids: CASSQDISSGGQYF. CDR3 sequence (DNA): TGCGCCAGCAGCCAAGATATTTCGAGCGGGGGGCAGTACTTC. The V call is TRBV4-3, the J call TRBJ2-5, with TRBD2 matching 9 bases. The CDR3 has 14 residues. The V segment lost 0 bases and the J segment 11 bases; nucleotides outside the gene matches: 7. In germline, CDR1 is LGHNA, CDR2 YSLEER.

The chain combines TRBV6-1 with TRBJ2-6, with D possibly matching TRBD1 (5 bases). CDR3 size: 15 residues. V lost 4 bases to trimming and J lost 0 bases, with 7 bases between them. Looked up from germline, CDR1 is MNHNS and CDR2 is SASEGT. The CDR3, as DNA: TGTGCCAGCAGTGGACAGCGCTCTGGGGCCAACGTCCTGACTTTC. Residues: CASSGQRSGANVLTF.

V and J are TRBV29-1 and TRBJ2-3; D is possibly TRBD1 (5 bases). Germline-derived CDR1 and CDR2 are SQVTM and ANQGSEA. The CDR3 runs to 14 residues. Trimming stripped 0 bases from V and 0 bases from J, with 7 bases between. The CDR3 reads CSVEDRVSTDTQYF. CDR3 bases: TGCAGCGTTGAAGACAGGGTGAGCACAGATACGCAGTATTTT.

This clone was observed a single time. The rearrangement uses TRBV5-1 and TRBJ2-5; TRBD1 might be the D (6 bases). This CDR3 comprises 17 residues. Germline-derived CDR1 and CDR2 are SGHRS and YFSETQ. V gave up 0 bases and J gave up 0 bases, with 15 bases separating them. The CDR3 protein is CASSLAFGGRDQETQYF. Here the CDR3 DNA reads TGCGCCAGCAGCTTGGCGTTTGGGGGCAGGGACCAAGAGACCCAGTACTTC.

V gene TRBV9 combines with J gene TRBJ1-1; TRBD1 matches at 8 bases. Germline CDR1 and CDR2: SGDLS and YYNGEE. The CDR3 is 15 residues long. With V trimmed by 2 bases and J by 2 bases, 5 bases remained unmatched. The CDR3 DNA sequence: TGTGCCAGCAGCGTGGCAGGGGGCGTAAACACTGAAGCTTTCTTT. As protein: CASSVAGGVNTEAFF.

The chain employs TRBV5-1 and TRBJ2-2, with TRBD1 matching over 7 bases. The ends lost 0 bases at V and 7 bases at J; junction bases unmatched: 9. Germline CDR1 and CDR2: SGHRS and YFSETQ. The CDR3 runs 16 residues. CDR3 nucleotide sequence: TGCGCCAGCAGCTTGGTGGGACAGCAATTGGGCGGGGAGCTGTTTTTT. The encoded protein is CASSLVGQQLGGELFF.

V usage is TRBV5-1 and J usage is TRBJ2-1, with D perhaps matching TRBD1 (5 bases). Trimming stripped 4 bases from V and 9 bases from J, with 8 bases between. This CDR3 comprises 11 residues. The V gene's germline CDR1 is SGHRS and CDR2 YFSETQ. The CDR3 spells CASSVTVEQFF. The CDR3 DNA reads TGCGCCAGCAGCGTGACAGTTGAGCAGTTCTTC.

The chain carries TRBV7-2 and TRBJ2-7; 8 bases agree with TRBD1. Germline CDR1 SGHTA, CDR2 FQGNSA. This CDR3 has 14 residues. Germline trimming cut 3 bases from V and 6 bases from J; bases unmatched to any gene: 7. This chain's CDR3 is CASSFDRGMGEQYF. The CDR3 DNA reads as TGTGCCAGCAGCTTCGACAGGGGAATGGGCGAGCAGTACTTC.

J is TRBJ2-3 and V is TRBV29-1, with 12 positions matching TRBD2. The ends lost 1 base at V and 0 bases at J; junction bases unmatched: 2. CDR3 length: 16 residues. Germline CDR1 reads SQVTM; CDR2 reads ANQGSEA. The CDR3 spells CSVEGTSGVSTDTQYF. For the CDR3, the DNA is TGCAGCGTTGAAGGGACTAGCGGGGTTAGCACAGATACGCAGTATTTT.

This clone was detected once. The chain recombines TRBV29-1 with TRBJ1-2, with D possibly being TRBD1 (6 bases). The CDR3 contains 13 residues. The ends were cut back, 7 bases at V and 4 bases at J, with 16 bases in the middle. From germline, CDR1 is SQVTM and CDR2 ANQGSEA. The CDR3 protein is CSAGTLGTYGYTF. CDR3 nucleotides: TGCAGCGCCGGGACATTGGGGACCTATGGCTACACCTTC.

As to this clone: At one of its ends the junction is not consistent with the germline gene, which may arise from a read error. The CDR3 region has the DNA TGTGCCAGCAGCTCGGAGCTAACTAACGGGTTC. This encodes CASSSELTNGF. The chain uses TRBV5-5 and TRBJ1-2; D is ambiguous. The CDR3 consists of 11 residues. Germline assignment: CDR1 SGHKS and CDR2 YYEKEE (reference sequence).

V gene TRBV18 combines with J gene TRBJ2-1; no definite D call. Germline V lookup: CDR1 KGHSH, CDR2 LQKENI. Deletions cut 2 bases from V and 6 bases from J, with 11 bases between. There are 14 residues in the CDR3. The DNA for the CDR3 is TGTGCCAGCTCACCAAACCGTTCGGGCAATGAGCAGTTCTTC. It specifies CASSPNRSGNEQFF.